This paragraph covers one T cell receptor (beta chain) sequence. What it binds is not known. The sample comes from a study of radiotherapy plus CTLA-4 blockade in lung cancer. Study-level information: Objective responses were recorded in about a sixth of patients, with disease control recorded in approximately 32%. Regarding the study as a whole: Interferon-beta, together with early blood T cell clone dynamics, reportedly best predicted response. Following radiotherapy plus ipilimumab, tumor-derived TCR clones expanded in the blood.

Unmatched junction bases numbered 8, after V lost 6 bases and J lost 5 bases. Germline assignment: CDR1 SGHTA and CDR2 FQGNSA. CDR3 length: 14 amino acids. Generated by immunoSEQ multiplex PCR, the TCRdb table keeps only in-frame clones and is missing some. Among 20,000 to 25,000 clones listed, around 70% were seen once. The study gave focal radiation plus ipilimumab CTLA-4 blockade to patients with chemo-refractory metastatic non-small-cell lung cancer. This TCR derives from a human donor with non-small cell lung cancer who had stable disease on radiotherapy plus ipilimumab. The chain employs TRBV7-2 and TRBJ2-7; 9 bases line up with TRBD1. The sequencing here drew on peripheral blood, taken from a patient treated with radiotherapy plus ipilimumab. For the CDR3, the DNA is TGTGCCAGCAGTTCTAGACAGGGGGGGAACGAGCAGTACTTC. It translates to CASSSRQGGNEQYF. The complete variable domain, with remaining parts taken from reference TRBV7-2 and TRBJ2-7, reads GAGVSQSPSNKVTEKGKDVELRCDPISGHTALYWYRQSLGQGLEFLIYFQGNSAPDKSGLPSDRFSAERTGGSVSTLTIQRTQQEDSAVYLCASSSRQGGNEQYFGPGTRLTVT.